These 23 T cell receptor beta chains originate from one sample sequenced in a study of blood T cell repertoires in COVID-19. Libraries were prepared by immunoSEQ multiplex PCR; TCRdb keeps only in-frame clonotypes and omits some of them. The sample holds about 110,000 clones, approximately 84% seen once. Sequencing input: peripheral blood. The receptor set was obtained from a human donor in a cohort sampled during active COVID-19.

This clone was picked up one time. V usage is TRBV6-2 or TRBV6-3 and J usage is TRBJ2-7; 8 bases are shared with TRBD1. Germline CDR1 and CDR2: MNHEY and SVGEGT. This CDR3 is 13 amino acids long. Trimming cost V 6 bases and J 3 bases; bases outside gene matches: 4. DNA for the CDR3: TGTGCCAGCAGCACAACAGGGGGCTACGAGCAGTACTTC. It yields the protein CASSTTGGYEQYF.

The genes are TRBV18 and TRBJ2-1, with TRBD2 matching 11 bases. V lost 3 bases to trimming and J lost 6 bases; unmatched junction nucleotides: 4. Per the germline V gene, CDR1 is KGHSH and CDR2 is LQKENI. The CDR3 is 15 residues long. In nucleotides, the CDR3 is TGTGCCAGCTCACCTGGACTAGCGGGCCGCAATGAGCAGTTCTTC. Translating gives CASSPGLAGRNEQFF.

This chain joins TRBV7-2 and TRBJ2-7; D is perhaps TRBD2 (6 bases). The germline V gene has CDR1 SGHTA and CDR2 FQGNSA. Trimming cost V 1 base and J 2 bases, with 12 bases left between them. The CDR3 totals 15 residues. The CDR3 protein is CASSLGRDWTYEQYF. The CDR3 nucleotides read TGTGCCAGCAGCTTAGGGCGGGACTGGACCTACGAGCAGTACTTC.

This chain connects TRBV7-9 to TRBJ1-2; D gene uncertain. The germline V and J ends were trimmed by 5 bases and 4 bases, with 14 bases remaining between them. This CDR3 is 14 amino acids long. Germline V gene sequence: CDR1 SEHNR, CDR2 FQNEAQ (reference sequence). The CDR3 region is CASSAVVGRYGYTF. DNA for the CDR3: TGTGCCAGCAGCGCAGTAGTGGGCCGCTATGGCTACACCTTC.

J is TRBJ2-2 and V is TRBV11-3; TRBD1 matches at 9 bases. Germline V gene sequence: CDR1 SGHNT, CDR2 YENEEA. The V and J ends lost 5 bases and 4 bases, in that order; junction bases with no gene match: 8. The CDR3 is 16 residues long. The chain's CDR3 is CASSPLTGGITGELFF. In DNA, the CDR3 is TGTGCCAGCAGCCCTCTGACAGGGGGAATCACCGGGGAGCTGTTTTTT.

The rearrangement uses TRBV7-9 and TRBJ1-1; weak D call: TRBD1 (5 bases). V lost 5 bases to trimming and J lost 7 bases, with 14 bases between them. The CDR3 totals 13 residues. In germline, CDR1 is SEHNR, CDR2 FQNEAQ (reference sequence). Here the CDR3 reads CASSLDSQGEAFF. DNA of the CDR3: TGTGCCAGCAGCCTCGACTCTCAGGGTGAAGCTTTCTTT.

The chain couples TRBV5-1 to TRBJ2-5; tentative D call: TRBD1 (6 bases). Trimming shortened V by 1 base and J by 4 bases, and 11 bases separated the two germline ends. The CDR3 spans 14 residues. Germline V lookup: CDR1 SGHRS, CDR2 YFSETQ. The CDR3: CASSLIQGGETQYF. In nucleotides, the CDR3 is TGCGCCAGCAGCTTGATACAGGGTGGAGAGACCCAGTACTTC.

This chain joins TRBV7-9 and TRBJ2-7; D not certain. CDR1 is SEHNR and CDR2 is FQNEAQ in the germline V gene (reference sequence). The germline V and J ends were trimmed by 7 bases and 0 bases, with 10 bases remaining between them. CDR3 length equals 13 residues. CDR3 loop: CASTGPNSYEQYF. Written as DNA, the CDR3 is TGTGCCAGCACCGGGCCGAACTCCTACGAGCAGTACTTC.

The chain combines TRBV10-2 with TRBJ1-5; 9 nucleotides match TRBD1. Germline lookup yields CDR1 WSHSY and CDR2 SAAADI. The CDR3 sequence is 13 residues long. J gave up 7 bases and V 6 bases, and 4 bases lay outside the gene matches. The CDR3 DNA reads as TGCGCCAGCAGACAGGGGGCGAGCCAGCCCCAGCATTTT. Amino acid sequence: CASRQGASQPQHF.

V gene TRBV5-4 combines with J gene TRBJ2-3; 12 bases align to TRBD1. The junction had 4 bases not matched to a gene; V was cut back by 3 bases and J by 5 bases. CDR3 length: 15 residues. The germline V gene has CDR1 SGHNT and CDR2 YYREEE (reference sequence). The CDR3 DNA follows: TGTGCCAGCAGCTCGGGACAGGGGGCGATAGATACGCAGTATTTT. Translation gives CASSSGQGAIDTQYF.

This sequence joins TRBV28 and TRBJ1-5; 8 bases align to TRBD1. V lost 3 bases to trimming and J lost 7 bases; unmatched junction nucleotides: 11. The V gene's germline CDR1 is MDHEN and CDR2 SYDVKM. This CDR3 is 16 amino acids long. The CDR3 region is CASSFGGRGREQPQHF. Here the CDR3 DNA reads TGTGCCAGCAGTTTCGGAGGCAGGGGGCGGGAACAGCCCCAGCATTTT.

The V gene is TRBV20-1, the J gene TRBJ1-5; perhaps TRBD1 as D (6 bases). Trimming stripped 3 bases from V and 5 bases from J, with 8 bases between. This CDR3 spans 12 amino acids. Per the germline V gene, CDR1 is DFQATT and CDR2 is SNEGSKA (reference sequence). In DNA, the CDR3 is TGCAGTGCTAGTCCAGGGGATCAGCCCCAGCATTTT. It specifies CSASPGDQPQHF.

Written as DNA, the CDR3 is TGCGCCAGCACCGAACAGGGGGATAATTCACCCCTCCACTTT. Protein sequence: CASTEQGDNSPLHF. The chain recombines TRBV5-1 with TRBJ1-6, with 8 nucleotides matching TRBD1. Unmatched junction bases numbered 4, after V lost 6 bases and J lost 5 bases. The CDR3 extends over 14 amino acids. Germline lookup yields CDR1 SGHRS and CDR2 YFSETQ.

The CDR3 DNA reads TGTGCCAGCAGCAAAGACGGGACAGGGGGGCCGGAGACCCAGTACTTC. Translated, it gives CASSKDGTGGPETQYF. This rearrangement joins TRBV7-6 to TRBJ2-5; 11 bases fit TRBD1. The CDR3 is made up of 16 amino acids. Germline lookup yields CDR1 SGHVS and CDR2 FNYEAQ. With 5 bases clipped from V and 5 bases from J, the junction kept 10 bases outside the gene matches.

The V gene is TRBV6-5, the J gene TRBJ2-2; D unresolved. V dropped 7 bases and J dropped 8 bases, with 11 bases sitting between them. CDR3 length: 12 amino acids. Germline V gene data show CDR1 as MNHEY and CDR2 as SVGAGI. Written as DNA, the CDR3 is TGTGCCAGCATAGCCTCGATAGGGGAGCTGTTTTTT. Protein: CASIASIGELFF.

This clone was observed a few times. The same CDR3 can be traced to other DNA sequences in this sample. This rearrangement joins TRBV6-5 to TRBJ1-2; 7 nucleotides line up with TRBD1. The trim removed 6 bases at V and 8 bases at J, leaving 6 bases unmatched. Germline loops: CDR1 MNHEY, CDR2 SVGAGI. The CDR3 extends over 12 amino acids. The chain's CDR3 is CASRPTGYGYTF. As DNA, the CDR3 is TGTGCCAGCAGACCGACAGGGTACGGCTACACCTTC.

This sequence joins TRBV28 and TRBJ1-4; D possibly corresponds to TRBD1 (6 bases). V was trimmed by 2 bases and J by 3 bases, leaving 10 bases between them. Germline CDR1 MDHEN, CDR2 SYDVKM. The CDR3 is made up of 15 amino acids. The CDR3 DNA reads as TGTGCCAGCAGTTTAAGGGGGGGACCTAATGAAAAACTGTTTTTT. This encodes CASSLRGGPNEKLFF.

The chain uses TRBV25-1 and TRBJ2-1, with 11 bases fitting TRBD2. This CDR3 contains 16 residues. Germline trimming cut 9 bases from V and 1 base from J; bases unmatched to any gene: 8. CDR1 and CDR2 from the germline V gene are MGHDK and SYGVNS. The CDR3 coding sequence is TGTGCCAGTCCTACTAGCGGGGGAGAATCCTACAATGAGCAGTTCTTC. Protein product: CASPTSGGESYNEQFF.

This chain joins TRBV19 and TRBJ1-1, with TRBD1 identical over 11 bases. Germline values: CDR1 LNHDA, CDR2 SQIVND (reference sequence). The ends lost 5 bases at V and 7 bases at J; junction bases unmatched: 6. The CDR3 sequence is 14 residues long. Here the CDR3 reads CASSWTGGGSEAFF. The DNA for the CDR3 is TGTGCCAGTAGTTGGACAGGGGGCGGCAGTGAAGCTTTCTTT. The full variable domain, with the rest looked up from reference TRBV19 and TRBJ1-1, is DGGITQSPKYLFRKEGQNVTLSCEQNLNHDAMYWYRQDPGQGLRLIYYSQIVNDFQKGDIAEGYSVSREKKESFPLTVTSAQKNPTAFYLCASSWTGGGSEAFFGQGTRLTVV.

This chain's CDR3 is CASKGQGVMETQYF. CDR3 nucleotide sequence: TGTGCCAGTAAAGGACAGGGGGTAATGGAGACCCAGTACTTC. The V call is TRBV19, the J call TRBJ2-5, with 10 positions matching TRBD1. The germline gives CDR1 LNHDA, CDR2 SQIVND (reference sequence). The CDR3 length is 14 residues. Germline trimming cut 7 bases from V and 5 bases from J; bases unmatched to any gene: 7.

The chain employs TRBV28 and TRBJ1-5; 9 bases are a match to TRBD1. Per germline, CDR1 MDHEN and CDR2 SYDVKM. The CDR3 extends over 15 amino acids. The V segment lost 5 bases and the J segment 6 bases; nucleotides outside the gene matches: 8. The DNA for the CDR3 is TGTGCCAGCAGTCCAGGGACAGGGCTTACTCAGCCCCAGCATTTT. This gives the protein CASSPGTGLTQPQHF. The whole variable domain, remainder taken from reference TRBV28 and TRBJ1-5, is DVKVTQSSRYLVKRTGEKVFLECVQDMDHENMFWYRQDPGLGLRLIYFSYDVKMKEKGDIPEGYSVSREKKERFSLILESASTNQTSMYLCASSPGTGLTQPQHFGDGTRLSIL.

The V call is TRBV18, the J call TRBJ1-1; D is unclear. V lost 5 bases to trimming and J lost 4 bases, with 17 bases between them. Germline CDR1 reads KGHSH; CDR2 reads LQKENI. The CDR3 totals 15 residues. CDR3 sequence reads: CASSFTRAGLTEAFF. CDR3 nucleotide sequence: TGTGCCAGCTCATTCACCCGCGCAGGTCTCACTGAAGCTTTCTTT.

This clone was recorded only once. This chain links TRBV5-1 with TRBJ2-2; TRBD2 agrees at 14 bases. The germline CDR1 and CDR2 sequences are SGHRS and YFSETQ. Trimming cost V 3 bases and J 5 bases; bases outside gene matches: 9. The CDR3 length is 18 residues. For the CDR3, the DNA is TGCGCCAGCAGCTCGTCCGGGACTAGCGGGGGACAAACCGGGGAGCTGTTTTTT. This codes for CASSSSGTSGGQTGELFF.